These T cell receptor beta chains were read from a single sample in a study of cytomegalovirus exposure and HLA in healthy donors. Here immunoSEQ multiplex PCR was the method, and the copy in TCRdb shows in-frame clones only, minus some. The sample comprises some 140,000 clones, 65% to 80% of which are singletons, and 1.6% rests with the top ten. Sequenced input: PBMCs. These receptors were collected from a human donor in good health. Each CDR3 is given with its conserved first and last residue. A D gene is named only where the DNA matches it firmly. Rows may omit the clone size; those that give it use once, few, many or a size class.

v_call	d_call	clone_size	j_call	cdr3_nt	cdr3_aa
TRBV27	TRBD2	-	TRBJ2-7	TGTGCCAGCAGTTCCGGGACTAGCTTCAAGCAGTACTTC	CASSSGTSFKQYF
TRBV7-9	-	-	TRBJ1-1	TGTGCCAGCAGACTGGGAGGGGACACTGAAGCTTTCTTT	CASRLGGDTEAFF
TRBV9	TRBD1	-	TRBJ2-7	TGTGCCAGCAGCGCGGGACAGGCTGATTACGAGCAGTACTTC	CASSAGQADYEQYF
TRBV7-2	TRBD2	-	TRBJ2-3	TGTGCCAGCACCCTAGCGGGAGGGCCGAATACGCAGTATTTT	CASTLAGGPNTQYF
TRBV27	TRBD2	-	TRBJ2-7	TGTGCCAGCACCTCTGAAGGGGCTAGCGGAATCTACGAGCAGTACTTC	CASTSEGASGIYEQYF
TRBV7-2	TRBD2	-	TRBJ2-1	TGTGCCAGCAGCTTAGTAGGTTCGGCTAGCGGGAGCAATGAGCAGTTCTTC	CASSLVGSASGSNEQFF
TRBV15	-	-	TRBJ2-7	TGTGCCACCAGCAGAGACAGGGGAACGAGGGAGCAGTACTTC	CATSRDRGTREQYF
TRBV5-6	TRBD1	few	TRBJ2-4	TGTGCCAGCAGCAGGACAGGGGGCTATATCAAAAACATTCAGTACTTC	CASSRTGGYIKNIQYF
TRBV28	-	-	TRBJ2-7	TGTGCCACCAAGGGGATTTACGAGCAGTACTTC	CATKGIYEQYF
TRBV5-1	TRBD1	-	TRBJ2-5	TGCGCCAGCAGCTTAGCCAGGGGGCAAGAGACCCAGTACTTC	CASSLARGQETQYF
TRBV4-2	-	-	TRBJ2-7	TGTGCCAGCAGCCGATCCACGTCCGGGAGCTCCTACGAGCAGTACTTC	CASSRSTSGSSYEQYF
TRBV4-1	-	-	TRBJ1-1	TGCGCCAGCAGCCTAACAGGGTCCACTGAAGCTTTCTTT	CASSLTGSTEAFF
TRBV19	TRBD2	once	TRBJ2-7	TGTGCCAGTTCCCCGGGACTAAACTACGAGCAGTACTTC	CASSPGLNYEQYF
TRBV18	-	-	TRBJ2-7	TGTGCCAGCTCAAGGAGCTCCTACGAGCAGTACTTC	CASSRSSYEQYF
TRBV5-1	TRBD1	-	TRBJ1-2	TGCGCCAGCAGCTTGCAGGACAGGGAAGGAGGCTACACCTTC	CASSLQDREGGYTF
TRBV5-6	-	-	TRBJ2-1	TGTGCCAGCAGCTTGGGGGGCAGGTACAATGAGCAGTTCTTC	CASSLGGRYNEQFF
TRBV5-1	-	-	TRBJ1-5	TGCGCCAGCAGCCCCGGGTTGGCGGGTCAGCCCCGGCATTTT	CASSPGLAGQPRHF
TRBV6-5	-	-	TRBJ1-1	TGTGCCAGCAGTGCGCGACAGACCGGTGAAGCTTTCTTT	CASSARQTGEAFF